The source of this T cell receptor beta chain is a study of T cell responses to AZD1222 COVID-19 vaccine. The germline V gene has CDR1 SGHAT and CDR2 FQNNGV. The CDR3 is 15 residues long. The V segment lost 6 bases and the J segment 4 bases; nucleotides outside the gene matches: 10. Measured with immunoSEQ multiplex PCR; TCRdb has only the in-frame clones, and not every one. Here the sample spans some 90,000 clones, 70% to 90% being singletons. The sequences come from peripheral blood, collected on day 0 of AZD1222 vaccination. The TCR sequence derives from an adult in good health. The V gene is TRBV11-2, the J gene TRBJ1-1, with 8 positions matching TRBD1. The CDR3 DNA reads TGTGCCAGCAGTTTTACTCCGGACAGGGTCACTGAAGCTTTCTTT. Amino acid sequence: CASSFTPDRVTEAFF.